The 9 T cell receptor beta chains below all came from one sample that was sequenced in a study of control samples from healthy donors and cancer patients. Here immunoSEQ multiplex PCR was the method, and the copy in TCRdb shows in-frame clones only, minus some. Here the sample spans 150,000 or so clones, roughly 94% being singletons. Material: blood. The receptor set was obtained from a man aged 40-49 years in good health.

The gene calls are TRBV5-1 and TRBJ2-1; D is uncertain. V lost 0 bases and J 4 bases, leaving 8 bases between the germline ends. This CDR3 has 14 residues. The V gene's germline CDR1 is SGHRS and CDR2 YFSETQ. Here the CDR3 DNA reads TGCGCCAGCAGCTTGGCCTCCGGTTACAATGAGCAGTTCTTC. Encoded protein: CASSLASGYNEQFF. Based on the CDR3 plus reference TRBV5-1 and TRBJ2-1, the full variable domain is KAGVTQTPRYLIKTRGQQVTLSCSPISGHRSVSWYQQTPGQGLQFLFEYFSETQRNKGNFPGRFSGRQFSNSRSEMNVSTLELGDSALYLCASSLASGYNEQFFGPGTRLTVL.

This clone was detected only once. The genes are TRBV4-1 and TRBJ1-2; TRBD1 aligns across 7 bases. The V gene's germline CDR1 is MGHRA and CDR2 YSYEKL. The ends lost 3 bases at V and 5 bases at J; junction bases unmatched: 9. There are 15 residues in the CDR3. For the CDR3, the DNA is TGCGCCAGCAGCCACCCGGGACAGATGCCGTATGGCTACACCTTC. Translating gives CASSHPGQMPYGYTF.

The CDR3 protein is CASSRQGAHGYTF. The CDR3 region has the DNA TGTGCCAGCAGTAGACAGGGGGCGCATGGCTACACCTTC. The gene calls are TRBV6-5 and TRBJ1-2, with 10 bases lining up with TRBD1. CDR3 length equals 13 residues. Germline CDR1 reads MNHEY; CDR2 reads SVGAGI. V was pared by 5 bases and J by 6 bases, with 3 bases of the junction left unmatched.

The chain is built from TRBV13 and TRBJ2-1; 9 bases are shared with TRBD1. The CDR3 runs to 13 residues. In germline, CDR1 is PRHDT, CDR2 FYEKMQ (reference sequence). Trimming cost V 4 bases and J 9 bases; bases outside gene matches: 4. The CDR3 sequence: CASSSDRGIEQFF. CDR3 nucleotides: TGTGCCAGCAGCTCCGACAGGGGGATTGAGCAGTTCTTC.

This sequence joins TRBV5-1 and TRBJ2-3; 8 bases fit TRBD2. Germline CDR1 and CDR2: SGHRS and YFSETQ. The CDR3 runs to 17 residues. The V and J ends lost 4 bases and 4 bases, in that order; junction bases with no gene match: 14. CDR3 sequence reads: CASSLARVRGASDTQYF. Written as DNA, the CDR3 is TGCGCCAGCAGCCTGGCCAGGGTGCGGGGGGCCTCAGATACGCAGTATTTT. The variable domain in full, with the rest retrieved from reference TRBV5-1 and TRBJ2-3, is KAGVTQTPRYLIKTRGQQVTLSCSPISGHRSVSWYQQTPGQGLQFLFEYFSETQRNKGNFPGRFSGRQFSNSRSEMNVSTLELGDSALYLCASSLARVRGASDTQYFGPGTRLTVL.

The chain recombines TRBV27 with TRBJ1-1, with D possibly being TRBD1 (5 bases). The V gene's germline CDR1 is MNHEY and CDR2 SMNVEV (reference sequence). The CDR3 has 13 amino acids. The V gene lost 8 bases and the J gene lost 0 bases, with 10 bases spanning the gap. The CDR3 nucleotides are TGTGCCAGCCTGGGGACCCTGAACACTGAAGCTTTCTTT. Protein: CASLGTLNTEAFF.

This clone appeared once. CDR3 region: CASSPVGTVDTEAFF. DNA for the CDR3: TGTGCCAGCTCACCGGTAGGGACAGTGGACACTGAAGCTTTCTTT. The rearrangement joins TRBV18 to TRBJ1-1; 7 nucleotides match TRBD1. In germline, CDR1 is KGHSH, CDR2 LQKENI. This CDR3 is 15 amino acids long. V dropped 3 bases and J dropped 3; count of bases not matched to a gene: 7. Full variable domain (remainder filled in from reference TRBV18 and TRBJ1-1): NAGVMQNPRHLVRRRGQEARLRCSPMKGHSHVYWYRQLPEEGLKFMVYLQKENIIDESGMPKERFSAEFPKEGPSILRIQQVVRGDSAAYFCASSPVGTVDTEAFFGQGTRLTVV.

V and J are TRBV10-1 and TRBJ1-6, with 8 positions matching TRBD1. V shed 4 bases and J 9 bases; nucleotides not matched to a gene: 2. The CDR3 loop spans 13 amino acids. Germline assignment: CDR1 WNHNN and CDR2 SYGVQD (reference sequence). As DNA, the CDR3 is TGCGCCAGCAGTGCAGGGGGCAGTTCACCCCTCCACTTT. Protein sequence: CASSAGGSSPLHF.

In nucleotides, the CDR3 is TGTGCCAGCAGCGGAGTTGGAAACAATGAGCAGTTCTTC. This gives the protein CASSGVGNNEQFF. V gene TRBV5-4 combines with J gene TRBJ2-1, with D unclear. The V end was cut by 4 bases, the J end by 5 bases, with 10 bases between. This CDR3 is 13 amino acids long. Germline CDR1 SGHNT, CDR2 YYREEE (reference sequence).